These T cell receptor beta chains were read from a single sample in a study of identical twins. TCRdb re-derived calls from the 5' RACE reads in MiXCR, one entry per CDR3 protein. The data show around 960,000 distinct CDR3 sequences, 12% seen once. These data were also reused for a study on yellow fever vaccine responses in identical twins.

The sample was PBMCs. The receptor source for this set is a woman under 30 in good health. The CDR3 runs from the conserved cysteine through the conserved F or W. Fields, in order: clone size, J gene, CDR3 length, V gene, D gene, CDR3 protein, CDR3 DNA. A D gene is named only where the DNA matches it firmly. Size is omitted from some rows. Given values are once, few, many or a class for expanded clones.

few	TRBJ2-1	15	TRBV9	TRBD2	CASSAPGLANNEQFF	TGTGCCAGCAGCGCACCGGGACTAGCGAACAATGAGCAGTTCTTC
-	TRBJ1-1	13	TRBV10-1	-	CASSNSAKTEAFF	TGCGCCAGCAGTAATTCGGCCAAGACTGAAGCTTTCTTT
-	TRBJ2-1	14	TRBV5-1	-	CASQQQSSYNEQFF	TGCGCCAGTCAGCAACAGAGCTCCTACAATGAGCAGTTCTTC
few	TRBJ2-5	16	TRBV28	TRBD2	CASSFGGKGRQETQYF	TGTGCCAGCAGTTTCGGGGGGAAAGGACGCCAAGAGACCCAGTACTTC
few	TRBJ2-3	16	TRBV6-5	TRBD2	CASSYYSAGGPDTQYF	TGTGCCAGCAGTTACTACTCAGCGGGGGGGCCAGATACGCAGTATTTT
few	TRBJ1-1	15	TRBV7-8	-	CASSARRGSGTEAFF	TGTGCCAGCAGCGCCCGCAGGGGTTCGGGCACTGAAGCTTTCTTT
-	TRBJ1-5	16	TRBV6-1	-	CASSPRAASGNQPQHF	TGTGCCAGCAGCCCCAGGGCGGCATCTGGCAATCAGCCCCAGCATTTT
few	TRBJ2-3	14	TRBV5-1	-	CASSALLVQDTQYF	TGCGCCAGCAGCGCCCTACTAGTTCAAGATACGCAGTATTTT
many	TRBJ2-5	13	TRBV12-3/TRBV12-4	-	CASRILGGETQYF	TGTGCCAGCAGAATTTTAGGAGGAGAGACCCAGTACTTC
few	TRBJ2-1	16	TRBV28	TRBD2	CASSWGTSGTLASQFF	TGTGCCAGCAGTTGGGGGACTAGCGGGACCCTTGCATCGCAGTTCTTC
-	TRBJ2-1	16	TRBV9	TRBD2	CASSSRAGGGRDEQFF	TGTGCCAGCAGCTCCCGGGCGGGGGGGGGCCGCGATGAGCAGTTCTTC
-	TRBJ1-2	16	TRBV4-1	-	CASSPTSGPSGWGYTF	TGCGCCAGCAGCCCAACCTCCGGGCCCTCAGGTTGGGGCTACACCTTC
-	TRBJ1-1	15	TRBV3-1	TRBD1	CASSQGGTDVTEAFF	TGTGCCAGCAGCCAAGGCGGGACAGATGTAACTGAAGCTTTCTTT
many	TRBJ2-3	16	TRBV4-1	-	CASSQEGRLVVDTQYF	TGCGCCAGCAGCCAAGAAGGGAGACTAGTAGTAGATACGCAGTATTTT
few	TRBJ2-7	12	TRBV29-1	-	CSVVGNSYEQYF	TGCAGCGTTGTTGGGAACTCCTACGAGCAGTACTTC
few	TRBJ1-2	16	TRBV4-1	-	CASSQSRTAFFGGYTF	TGCGCCAGCAGCCAATCGAGGACAGCGTTCTTTGGGGGCTACACCTTC
-	TRBJ2-2	16	TRBV12-3/TRBV12-4	TRBD2	CASSPAGGLRTGELFF	TGTGCCAGCAGCCCAGCGGGGGGGCTTCGCACCGGGGAGCTGTTTTTT
few	TRBJ2-1	18	TRBV15	TRBD2	CATSRGGASGKAYNEQFF	TGTGCCACCAGCAGAGGCGGAGCAAGCGGGAAGGCCTACAATGAGCAGTTCTTC
-	TRBJ2-5	16	TRBV12-3/TRBV12-4	-	CASSFGTDLGGETQYF	TGTGCCAGCAGTTTTGGGACGGACCTTGGGGGAGAGACCCAGTACTTC
few	TRBJ2-2	11	TRBV2	-	CASRTSRELFF	TGTGCCAGCAGGACTTCCAGGGAGCTGTTTTTT
many	TRBJ2-2	13	TRBV10-3	-	CAISDPNTGELFF	TGTGCCATCAGTGACCCCAACACCGGGGAGCTGTTTTTT
-	TRBJ2-2	14	TRBV6-1	-	CASTSRQYTGELFF	TGTGCCAGCACCTCACGCCAGTACACCGGGGAGCTGTTTTTT
-	TRBJ2-5	15	TRBV12-3/TRBV12-4	-	CASRTWVPEGETQYF	TGTGCCAGCAGGACCTGGGTACCTGAGGGAGAGACCCAGTACTTC
-	TRBJ2-6	16	TRBV18	-	CASSPSWVSGANVLTF	TGTGCCAGCTCACCCAGCTGGGTCTCTGGGGCCAACGTCCTGACTTTC
few	TRBJ1-2	13	TRBV12-3/TRBV12-4	-	CASRDNLLYGYTF	TGTGCCAGCAGGGACAACCTCCTCTATGGCTACACCTTC
-	TRBJ2-1	14	TRBV12-5	TRBD1	CASGSGQGLNEQFF	TGTGCTAGTGGTTCTGGACAGGGCCTCAATGAGCAGTTCTTC
-	TRBJ2-3	18	TRBV15	-	CATSRGPPAGPNTDTQYF	TGTGCCACCAGCAGAGGTCCCCCCGCAGGGCCCAACACAGATACGCAGTATTTT
few	TRBJ2-1	20	TRBV11-1	-	CASSLTQGLEGLPLYNEQFF	TGTGCCAGCAGCCTAACGCAGGGGCTAGAGGGACTACCATTATACAATGAGCAGTTCTTC
few	TRBJ2-7	14	TRBV7-9	TRBD2	CASSLQGGNYEQYF	TGTGCCAGCAGCTTGCAGGGAGGGAATTACGAGCAGTACTTC
many	TRBJ2-3	17	TRBV6-5	-	CASSSYLATWGTDTQYF	TGTGCCAGCAGTTCCTACCTAGCGACCTGGGGCACAGATACGCAGTATTTT
few	TRBJ2-3	16	TRBV20-1	TRBD2	CSASPPSGGNTDTQYF	TGCAGTGCTTCCCCCCCTAGCGGGGGAAACACAGATACGCAGTATTTT
-	TRBJ2-7	11	TRBV6-6	TRBD2	CAAGGLYEQYF	TGTGCGGCGGGAGGATTATACGAGCAGTACTTC
many	TRBJ1-1	14	TRBV12-3/TRBV12-4	-	CASSLVQGGAEAFF	TGTGCCAGCAGTTTAGTACAGGGAGGCGCTGAAGCTTTCTTT
many	TRBJ2-2	16	TRBV12-3/TRBV12-4	TRBD1	CASSPMGQGNTGELFF	TGTGCCAGCAGTCCAATGGGACAGGGGAACACCGGGGAGCTGTTTTTT
few	TRBJ2-1	15	TRBV18	TRBD2	CASSPPGLSDREQFF	TGTGCCAGCTCACCTCCGGGACTAAGCGACCGTGAGCAGTTCTTC
-	TRBJ1-1	15	TRBV10-3	-	CAISEFTGVGTEAFF	TGTGCCATCAGTGAGTTTACGGGAGTGGGCACTGAAGCTTTCTTT
-	TRBJ1-1	11	TRBV27	-	CASNKGTEAFF	TGTGCCAGCAACAAAGGCACTGAAGCTTTCTTT
few	TRBJ1-5	15	TRBV19	TRBD1	CASSTGDRWVQPQHF	TGTGCCAGTAGTACGGGGGACAGGTGGGTTCAGCCCCAGCATTTT
-	TRBJ1-3	14	TRBV12-3/TRBV12-4	-	CASSTSGAENTIYF	TGTGCCAGCAGTACGTCAGGGGCTGAAAACACCATATATTTT
-	TRBJ1-3	18	TRBV2	TRBD1	CACCSDRGSPISGNTIYF	TGTGCCTGCTGCTCAGACAGGGGAAGCCCAATCTCTGGAAACACCATATATTTT
-	TRBJ2-3	15	TRBV12-3/TRBV12-4	TRBD2	CASSLTSGSADTQYF	TGTGCCAGCAGTTTAACTAGCGGGTCGGCAGATACGCAGTATTTT
-	TRBJ2-7	17	TRBV7-2	TRBD2	CASSLGGLAGLSYEQYF	TGTGCCAGCAGCTTGGGGGGCCTAGCGGGTCTATCCTACGAGCAGTACTTC
few	TRBJ2-1	16	TRBV15	-	CATSRGRQGNYNEQFF	TGTGCCACCAGCAGAGGTCGGCAGGGAAACTACAATGAGCAGTTCTTC
-	TRBJ1-2	11	TRBV20-1	-	CSATGEGGYTF	TGCAGTGCTACCGGGGAGGGTGGCTACACCTTC
-	TRBJ2-5	13	TRBV24-1	TRBD2	CATGDGGRETQYF	TGTGCCACCGGTGACGGCGGGAGAGAGACCCAGTACTTC
-	TRBJ2-5	14	TRBV10-3	TRBD1	CAISGTGGRETQYF	TGTGCCATCAGTGGGACAGGGGGCCGGGAGACCCAGTACTTC
few	TRBJ2-2	16	TRBV6-1	-	CASSDDGRLNTGELFF	TGTGCCAGCAGTGATGATGGACGGTTGAACACCGGGGAGCTGTTTTTT
-	TRBJ2-3	16	TRBV12-3/TRBV12-4	TRBD2	CASTRLLAGGADTQYF	TGTGCCAGCACCCGGCTTTTAGCGGGAGGGGCAGATACGCAGTATTTT
-	TRBJ2-3	16	TRBV6-1	TRBD2	CASTLLAGGLTDTQYF	TGTGCCAGTACCCTTTTAGCGGGAGGACTCACAGATACGCAGTATTTT
few	TRBJ2-4	15	TRBV5-1	-	CASSRTGAPRNIQYF	TGCGCCAGCAGCAGGACCGGGGCCCCACGGAACATTCAGTACTTC
-	TRBJ1-2	15	TRBV5-1	TRBD1	CASSGRTGDVFGYTF	TGCGCCAGCAGCGGGCGGACAGGGGATGTTTTTGGCTACACCTTC
-	TRBJ1-1	15	TRBV12-3/TRBV12-4	-	CASSREVGVDTEAFF	TGTGCCAGCAGTCGTGAGGTTGGGGTGGACACTGAAGCTTTCTTT
few	TRBJ2-3	16	TRBV19	-	CASSTGTGFSTDTQYF	TGTGCCAGTAGTACTGGCACAGGGTTTAGCACAGATACGCAGTATTTT
many	TRBJ2-5	13	TRBV7-3	-	CASSPGGEETQYF	TGTGCCAGCAGCCCTGGAGGGGAAGAGACCCAGTACTTC